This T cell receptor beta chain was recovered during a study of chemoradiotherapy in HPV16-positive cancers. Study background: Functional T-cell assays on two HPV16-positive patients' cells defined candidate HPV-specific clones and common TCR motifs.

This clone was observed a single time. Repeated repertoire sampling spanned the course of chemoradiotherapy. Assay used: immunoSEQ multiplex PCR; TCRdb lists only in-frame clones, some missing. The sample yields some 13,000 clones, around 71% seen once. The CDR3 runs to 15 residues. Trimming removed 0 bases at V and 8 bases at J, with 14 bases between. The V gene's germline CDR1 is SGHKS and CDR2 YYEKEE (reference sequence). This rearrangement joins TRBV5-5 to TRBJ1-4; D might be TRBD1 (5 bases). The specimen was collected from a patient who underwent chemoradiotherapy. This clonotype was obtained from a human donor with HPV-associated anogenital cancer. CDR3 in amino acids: CASSLGGTLKEKLFF. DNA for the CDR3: TGTGCCAGCAGCTTGGGTGGGACTCTTAAGGAAAAACTGTTTTTT.